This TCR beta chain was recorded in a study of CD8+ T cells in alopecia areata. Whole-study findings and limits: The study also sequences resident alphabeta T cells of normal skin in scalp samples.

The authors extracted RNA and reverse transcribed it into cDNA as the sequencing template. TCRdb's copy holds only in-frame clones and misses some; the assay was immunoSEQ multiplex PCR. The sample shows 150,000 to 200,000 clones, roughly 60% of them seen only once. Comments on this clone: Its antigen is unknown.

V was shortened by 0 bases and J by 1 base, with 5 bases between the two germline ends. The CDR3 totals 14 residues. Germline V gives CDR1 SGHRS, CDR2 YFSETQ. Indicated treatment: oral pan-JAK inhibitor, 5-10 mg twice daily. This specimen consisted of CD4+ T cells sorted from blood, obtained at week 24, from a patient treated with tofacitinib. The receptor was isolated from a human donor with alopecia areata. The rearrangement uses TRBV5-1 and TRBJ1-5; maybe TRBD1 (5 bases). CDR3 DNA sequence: TGCGCCAGCAGCTTGGGGGGGAGCAATCAGCCCCAGCATTTT. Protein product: CASSLGGSNQPQHF.